This T cell receptor beta chain was identified during a study of CD8 T cells in ankylosing spondylitis. Study-level findings and limits: It appeared that ankylosing spondylitis blood was characterized by a TCR beta motif of eight highly homologous variants. Relatively scarce in peripheral blood, disease-linked clones were CD8+.

CDR3 length: 17 amino acids. This clonotype came up many times. The antigen is not known. Quantitative barcoded 5'-RACE was used to prepare TCR beta libraries. TCRdb re-analysed the 5' RACE reads in MiXCR, keeping a single row per CDR3 protein. Of some 200,000 distinct CDR3 sequences listed, about a quarter were seen once; the top ten hold about 7%. The sequencing input was blood, either unsorted or a sorted T cell fraction (not recorded which). The J gene is TRBJ1-2, the V gene TRBV21-1; the D call TRBD1 from the table was never checked on the DNA. TRBV21-1 is listed as a pseudogene. The clonotype originates from a male donor with ankylosing spondylitis or in good health (not recorded which). This CDR3 reads CASSKKSRDLFNYGYTF. For the CDR3, the DNA is TGTGCCAGCAGCAAAAAAAGCCGGGACCTTTTTAACTATGGCTACACCTTC.